These 18 T cell receptor beta chains were sequenced from one sample in a study of cytomegalovirus exposure and HLA in healthy donors. The primer mix had 60 Vbeta and 13 Jbeta primers. Generated by immunoSEQ multiplex PCR, the TCRdb table keeps only in-frame clones and is missing some. The table shows nearly 110,000 clones, with about two thirds occurring only once. Sequenced: PBMCs. The receptors were sampled from a boy aged 5-17 years in good health and CMV-seronegative.

The chain employs TRBV28 and TRBJ2-1; D might be TRBD1 (6 bases). Per germline, CDR1 MDHEN and CDR2 SYDVKM. The germline V and J ends were trimmed by 5 bases and 2 bases, with 13 bases remaining between them. This CDR3 region has 15 residues. The CDR3 sequence is CASSPPTGTYNEQFF. The CDR3 nucleotides are TGTGCCAGCAGTCCTCCGACAGGAACCTACAATGAGCAGTTCTTC. Full variable domain (missing parts from reference TRBV28 and TRBJ2-1): DVKVTQSSRYLVKRTGEKVFLECVQDMDHENMFWYRQDPGLGLRLIYFSYDVKMKEKGDIPEGYSVSREKKERFSLILESASTNQTSMYLCASSPPTGTYNEQFFGPGTRLTVL.

The V and J genes are TRBV4-3 and TRBJ1-1, with 7 positions matching TRBD1. CDR3 size: 19 residues. V was pared by 3 bases and J by 2 bases, with 18 bases of the junction left unmatched. From germline, CDR1 is LGHNA and CDR2 YSLEER. DNA for the CDR3: TGCGCCAGCAGCCACTTAGGGGGCGCCGGGGCCTATATCAACACTGAAGCTTTCTTT. Translating it yields CASSHLGGAGAYINTEAFF.

CDR3 region: CASSLGLAGVQETQYF. In DNA, the CDR3 is TGTGCCAGCAGCTTGGGACTAGCGGGAGTACAAGAGACCCAGTACTTC. The rearrangement links TRBV5-4 to TRBJ2-5; TRBD2 matches at 12 bases. Trimming took 0 bases from V and 2 from J; bases not matched to a gene: 2. CDR1 SGHNT and CDR2 YYREEE come from the germline V gene (reference sequence). CDR3 length: 16 amino acids.

The chain has TRBV19 and TRBJ2-2, with a tentative D call TRBD1 (6 bases). The CDR3 is made up of 12 amino acids. CDR1 and CDR2 from the germline V gene are LNHDA and SQIVND (reference sequence). Trimming left V 10 bases short and J 1 base short, with 7 bases between. The CDR3 region is CATDRNTGELFF. CDR3 DNA sequence: TGTGCCACGGACAGGAACACCGGGGAGCTGTTTTTT.

J is TRBJ2-7 and V is TRBV30; tentative D call: TRBD2 (5 bases). Looked up from germline, CDR1 is GTSNPN and CDR2 is SVGIG (reference sequence). CDR3 size: 14 residues. The ends were cut back, 3 bases at V and 0 bases at J, with 12 bases in the middle. The CDR3 DNA is TGTGCCTGGAGGGACGTGGGGAGCTCCTACGAGCAGTACTTC. Translating gives CAWRDVGSSYEQYF.

CDR3 sequence (DNA): TGTGCCAGCTCCCCAGGTTCACGGGGGTACACTGAAGCTTTCTTT. Protein sequence: CASSPGSRGYTEAFF. The chain recombines TRBV18 with TRBJ1-1; D perhaps matches TRBD1 (5 bases). Trimming took 6 bases from V and 3 from J, leaving 17 bases between them. The CDR3 is 15 amino acids. Germline V CDR1 and CDR2: KGHSH, LQKENI. The full variable domain, with the rest looked up from reference TRBV18 and TRBJ1-1, is NAGVMQNPRHLVRRRGQEARLRCSPMKGHSHVYWYRQLPEEGLKFMVYLQKENIIDESGMPKERFSAEFPKEGPSILRIQQVVRGDSAAYFCASSPGSRGYTEAFFGQGTRLTVV.

The chain couples TRBV2 to TRBJ1-5; D gene unclear. The CDR3 covers 15 residues. V shed 4 bases and J shed 1 base, with 11 bases lying between them. Germline V gives CDR1 SNHLY, CDR2 FYNNEI. Here the CDR3 DNA reads TGTGCCAGCAGTGCCGGGGTCGCGAGCAATCAGCCCCAGCATTTT. Amino acid sequence: CASSAGVASNQPQHF.

The rearrangement joins TRBV5-1 to TRBJ2-7, with 13 bases aligning to TRBD2. V lost 4 bases to trimming and J lost 6 bases; unmatched junction nucleotides: 7. Germline values: CDR1 SGHRS, CDR2 YFSETQ. This CDR3 contains 15 residues. CDR3 sequence (DNA): TGCGCCAGCAGCCGGACTAGCGGGAGATCCGTCGAGCAGTACTTC. Its protein is CASSRTSGRSVEQYF.

This clone was seen a handful of times. The chain carries TRBV4-1 and TRBJ2-7; D call uncertain. CDR1 MGHRA and CDR2 YSYEKL come from the germline V gene. This CDR3 has 15 amino acids. V was cut by 0 bases and J by 0 bases, with 9 bases left in between. The DNA for the CDR3 is TGCGCCAGCAGCCAAGATTTGGGCACCTCCTACGAGCAGTACTTC. It encodes CASSQDLGTSYEQYF.

The chain employs TRBV28 and TRBJ1-5; D unresolved. The CDR3 is 13 amino acids. CDR1 and CDR2 (germline): MDHEN, SYDVKM. V lost 5 bases and J 2 bases, leaving 7 bases between the germline ends. CDR3 amino acids: CASSDTRNQPQHF. CDR3 nucleotides: TGTGCCAGCAGTGACACGCGCAATCAGCCCCAGCATTTT.

The chain links TRBV11-2 to TRBJ1-4; D perhaps matches TRBD1 (6 bases). The germline V and J ends were trimmed by 5 bases and 8 bases, with 18 bases remaining between them. The CDR3 is 15 residues long. The germline V gene has CDR1 SGHAT and CDR2 FQNNGV. The CDR3 DNA sequence: TGTGCCAGCAGCGCCACAGGGTCATTAGGAGAAAAACTGTTTTTT. Its translation: CASSATGSLGEKLFF.

This chain links TRBV28 with TRBJ2-3; 7 bases match TRBD1. This CDR3 has 14 amino acids. Germline CDR1 and CDR2: MDHEN and SYDVKM. The V segment lost 2 bases and the J segment 1 base; nucleotides outside the gene matches: 0. The CDR3 region is CASSLTGGTDTQYF. The CDR3 DNA sequence: TGTGCCAGCAGTTTAACAGGGGGCACAGATACGCAGTATTTT.

This chain joins TRBV4-1 and TRBJ2-2; D might be TRBD2 (7 bases). Germline assignment: CDR1 MGHRA and CDR2 YSYEKL. V lost 2 bases and J lost 3, with 13 bases in between. CDR3 length equals 16 residues. CDR3 amino acids: CASSQRGSGDTGELFF. CDR3 DNA: TGCGCCAGCAGCCAAAGGGGGAGCGGGGACACCGGGGAGCTGTTTTTT.

This clone was seen a few times. The chain has TRBV19 and TRBJ2-7; TRBD2 matches 8 bases. Trimming took 5 bases from V and 2 from J; bases not matched to a gene: 5. The CDR3 is made up of 14 amino acids. Germline loops: CDR1 LNHDA, CDR2 SQIVND (reference sequence). The CDR3 region is CASSPTGGAYEQYF. The CDR3 DNA reads TGTGCCAGTAGTCCCACCGGGGGGGCCTACGAGCAGTACTTC.

CDR3 in amino acids: CASSLRSGYTDTQYF. The CDR3, as DNA: TGCGCCAGCAGCTTGCGTAGCGGCTACACAGATACGCAGTATTTT. The J gene is TRBJ2-3, the V gene TRBV5-1; TRBD2 is a possible D gene (6 bases). Germline CDR1 is SGHRS and CDR2 is YFSETQ. The V gene lost 1 base and the J gene lost 2 bases, with 11 bases spanning the gap. The CDR3 totals 15 residues.

The chain has TRBV4-1 and TRBJ2-7; D is unclear. The V and J ends lost 2 bases and 3 bases respectively, with 14 bases between them. CDR1 is MGHRA and CDR2 is YSYEKL in the germline V gene. The CDR3 has 15 residues. The CDR3 protein is CASSQHVSELYEQYF. The CDR3 coding sequence is TGCGCCAGCAGCCAACACGTATCGGAGCTCTACGAGCAGTACTTC.

This clone was observed once. The J gene is TRBJ1-6, the V gene TRBV7-8; 8 nucleotides align to TRBD1. The J segment lost 7 bases and the V segment lost 5 bases, leaving 7 bases of the junction unmatched. Germline loops: CDR1 SGHVS, CDR2 FQNEAQ. This CDR3 is 15 amino acids long. The DNA for the CDR3 is TGTGCCAGCAGCCCCCAGGGGGCTGGGAATTCACCCCTCCACTTT. This gives the protein CASSPQGAGNSPLHF.

This clone occurred once. Other DNA sequences of this sample code for an identical CDR3. The CDR3: CASSFQRESYEQYF. The CDR3 coding sequence is TGTGCCAGCAGCTTTCAGCGGGAATCCTACGAGCAGTACTTC. The chain joins TRBV7-9 to TRBJ2-7; TRBD2 matches 7 bases. The CDR3 sequence is 14 residues long. The germline V gene has CDR1 SEHNR and CDR2 FQNEAQ (reference sequence). V dropped 3 bases and J dropped 1; count of bases not matched to a gene: 3.